This T cell receptor beta chain stems from a study of blood T cells in healthy people across ages. Overall study results and limits: Per-million-T-cell TCR beta diversity fell roughly linearly with age. The study could not conclusively compare naive and antigen-experienced cells, given its unsorted PBMCs.

PCR was performed a second time for 7 to 11 cycles using a sample-barcoded 5' primer and a J-beta primer mix. TCRdb recomputed calls from the 5' RACE reads with MiXCR, one row per CDR3 protein. Here the sample spans 750,000 to 950,000 distinct CDR3 sequences, about 29% being singletons. This clonotype was detected only once. Its cognate antigen is unknown. Germline V gives CDR1 MNHEY, CDR2 SVGEGT. This CDR3 comprises 15 residues. V lost 2 bases and J 7 bases, leaving 15 bases between the germline ends. These records were also assigned to another study, of T cells of mothers and their children. That work contributes: The study obtained over 8 million TCR beta CDR3 reads per mother and around 3 million per child.

The chain recombines TRBV6-2 or TRBV6-3 with TRBJ1-5; D unresolved. The sample was blood. This TCR was sampled from a woman aged 40 to 50 in good health. In DNA, the CDR3 is TGTGCCAGCAGTTACGTCTCGGCCTTAGGCCAGCCCCAGCATTTT. Amino acids: CASSYVSALGQPQHF.